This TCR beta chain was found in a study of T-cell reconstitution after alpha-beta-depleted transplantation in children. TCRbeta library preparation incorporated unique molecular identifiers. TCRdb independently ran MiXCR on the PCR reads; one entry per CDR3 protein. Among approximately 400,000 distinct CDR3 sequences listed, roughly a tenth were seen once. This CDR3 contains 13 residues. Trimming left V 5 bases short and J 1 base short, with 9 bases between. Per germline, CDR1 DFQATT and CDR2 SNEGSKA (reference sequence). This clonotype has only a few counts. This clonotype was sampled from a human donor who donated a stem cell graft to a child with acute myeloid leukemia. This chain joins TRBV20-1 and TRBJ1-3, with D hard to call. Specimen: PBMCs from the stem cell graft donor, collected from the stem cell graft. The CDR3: CSASIPSGNTIYF. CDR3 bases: TGCAGTGCTTCCATTCCTTCTGGAAACACCATATATTTT.